These 17 T cell receptor beta chains came from one sample sequenced in a study of blood T cell repertoires in COVID-19. This table comes from immunoSEQ multiplex PCR, and its TCRdb copy is limited to in-frame clones, with some not included. The sample shows more than 200,000 clones, more than 70% of them seen only once. Sequencing used PBMCs or T cells enriched from blood (not recorded which). These receptors were obtained from a man aged 30 to 39 with acute COVID-19.

V is TRBV6-5 and J is TRBJ2-1; the match to TRBD2 covers 7 bases. In germline, CDR1 is MNHEY, CDR2 SVGAGI. This CDR3 has 13 amino acids. The CDR3 sequence: CSGWEGSKNEQFF. The CDR3, as DNA: TGTTCCGGATGGGAGGGATCTAAGAATGAGCAGTTCTTC.

The chain recombines TRBV14 with TRBJ1-4, with 7 bases aligning to TRBD1. V lost 2 bases and J lost 2; bases outside the gene matches: 2. The V gene's germline CDR1 is SGHDN and CDR2 FVKESK. CDR3 size: 15 residues. The CDR3, as DNA: TGTGCCAGCAGCCAATGGGGACAGACTAATGAAAAACTGTTTTTT. This gives the protein CASSQWGQTNEKLFF.

CDR3 nucleotide sequence: TGTGCCAGCAGTTACTTCACTAGCGGGGGGGGTAAGACCCAGTACTTC. Amino acid sequence: CASSYFTSGGGKTQYF. The V call is TRBV6-5, the J call TRBJ2-5; 13 nucleotides match TRBD2. Trimming at V came to 1 base and at J to 6 bases, leaving 5 bases not matched to a gene. This CDR3 region has 16 residues. The germline CDR1 and CDR2 sequences are MNHEY and SVGAGI.

This clone was observed once. The chain recombines TRBV4-2 with TRBJ1-4, with a possible D match to TRBD1 (5 bases). Trimming stripped 5 bases from V and 5 bases from J, with 15 bases between. The CDR3 loop spans 15 amino acids. Germline V gene lookup returns CDR1 LGHNA and CDR2 YNFKEQ. This chain's CDR3 is CASSAGMAPNEKLFF. The DNA of the CDR3 is TGTGCCAGCAGCGCAGGGATGGCACCGAATGAAAAACTGTTTTTT.

This clone has only a few counts. The chain combines TRBV6-1 with TRBJ1-2; D not resolved. CDR1 is MNHNS and CDR2 is SASEGT in the germline V gene. Trimming pared 0 bases from V and 4 bases from J, leaving 9 bases between. The CDR3 spans 14 residues. Here the CDR3 DNA reads TGTGCCAGCAGTGAAGCGCGGTCTTCCTATGGCTACACCTTC. Protein sequence: CASSEARSSYGYTF.

The V gene is TRBV27, the J gene TRBJ1-1; D unresolved. This CDR3 comprises 13 residues. Germline V lookup: CDR1 MNHEY, CDR2 SMNVEV (reference sequence). V was shortened by 6 bases and J by 1 base, with 9 bases between the two germline ends. In DNA, the CDR3 is TGTGCCAGCAGATGGACTGCGAACACTGAAGCTTTCTTT. Its protein product is CASRWTANTEAFF.

This chain links TRBV19 with TRBJ2-3, with 7 bases identical to TRBD1. V trimming: 9 bases; J trimming: 4 bases; junction bases outside the gene matches: 4. Germline V CDR1 and CDR2: LNHDA, SQIVND (reference sequence). This CDR3 comprises 12 residues. This chain's CDR3 is CASRQGPDTQYF. CDR3 DNA: TGTGCCAGCAGACAGGGTCCAGATACGCAGTATTTT.

The V call is TRBV7-2, the J call TRBJ1-2; 8 bases align to TRBD1. This CDR3 has 13 amino acids. Per germline, CDR1 SGHTA and CDR2 FQGNSA. The V and J ends lost 3 bases and 8 bases, in that order; junction bases with no gene match: 5. This chain's CDR3 is CASSFGQGWGYTF. The CDR3 nucleotides are TGTGCCAGCAGCTTCGGACAGGGTTGGGGCTACACCTTC.

This clone was counted a few times. The chain couples TRBV3-1 (or the pseudogene TRBV3-2) to TRBJ2-7; tentatively, D is TRBD2 (7 bases). This CDR3 has 15 amino acids. Germline CDR1 reads LGHDT; CDR2 reads YNNKEL (reference sequence). V shed 5 bases and J shed 0 bases, with 14 bases lying between them. The chain's CDR3 is CASSAKRGGSYEQYF. Written as DNA, the CDR3 is TGTGCCAGCAGCGCTAAGAGGGGGGGCTCCTACGAGCAGTACTTC.

This clone appeared a few times. V and J are TRBV19 and TRBJ1-6; D is undetermined. Trimming removed 5 bases from V and 8 bases from J, with 10 bases in between. The CDR3 runs to 13 residues. Germline V CDR1 and CDR2: LNHDA, SQIVND (reference sequence). The chain's CDR3 is CASSEEKDSPLHF. CDR3 sequence (DNA): TGTGCCAGTAGTGAGGAGAAGGATTCACCCCTCCACTTT.

This chain connects TRBV15 to TRBJ1-1; D is ambiguous. The CDR3 length is 16 residues. V was trimmed by 0 bases and J by 0 bases, leaving 11 bases between them. From germline, CDR1 is LNHNV and CDR2 YYDKDF (reference sequence). The CDR3 region is CATSRDPGLVNTEAFF. The CDR3 DNA sequence: TGTGCCACCAGCAGAGACCCCGGACTGGTGAACACTGAAGCTTTCTTT. Using reference TRBV15 and TRBJ1-1 for the parts outside the CDR3, the full variable domain is DAMVIQNPRYQVTQFGKPVTLSCSQTLNHNVMYWYQQKSSQAPKLLFHYYDKDFNNEADTPDNFQSRRPNTSFCFLDIRSPGLGDTAMYLCATSRDPGLVNTEAFFGQGTRLTVV.

J is TRBJ1-5 and V is TRBV6-2 or TRBV6-3; perhaps TRBD1 as D (6 bases). From germline, CDR1 is MNHEY and CDR2 SVGEGT. CDR3 length: 16 residues. Between the trimmed V and J ends, which lost 2 bases and 0 bases, there was a span of 11 bases. The CDR3 spells CASSYGARGSNQPQHF. CDR3 coding DNA: TGTGCCAGCAGTTACGGCGCCAGGGGTAGCAATCAGCCCCAGCATTTT.

This clone was recorded at least ten times. V is TRBV19 and J is TRBJ1-1, with TRBD1 matching 9 bases. This CDR3 contains 14 residues. Trimming cost V 4 bases and J 5 bases; bases outside gene matches: 5. CDR1 LNHDA and CDR2 SQIVND come from the germline V gene (reference sequence). The CDR3 reads CASSTQGAGTEAFF. CDR3 nucleotides: TGTGCCAGTAGTACACAGGGGGCCGGGACTGAAGCTTTCTTT. Using reference TRBV19 and TRBJ1-1 for the parts outside the CDR3, the full variable domain is DGGITQSPKYLFRKEGQNVTLSCEQNLNHDAMYWYRQDPGQGLRLIYYSQIVNDFQKGDIAEGYSVSREKKESFPLTVTSAQKNPTAFYLCASSTQGAGTEAFFGQGTRLTVV.

The chain employs TRBV30 and TRBJ1-4; D unclear. This CDR3 is 11 amino acids long. Germline lookup yields CDR1 GTSNPN and CDR2 SVGIG (reference sequence). V lost 2 bases to trimming and J lost 8 bases, with 6 bases between them. CDR3: CAWSLEEKLFF. The CDR3, as DNA: TGTGCCTGGAGTCTGGAGGAAAAACTGTTTTTT.

This rearrangement joins TRBV7-9 to TRBJ1-1; D ambiguous. Looked up from germline, CDR1 is SEHNR and CDR2 is FQNEAQ (reference sequence). V was pared by 5 bases and J by 3 bases, with 7 bases between. The CDR3 is 12 residues long. CDR3: CASSPYDTEAFF. The CDR3 DNA follows: TGTGCCAGCAGCCCCTATGACACTGAAGCTTTCTTT.

This rearrangement joins TRBV6-5 to TRBJ1-2, with 9 bases identical to TRBD1. V shed 11 bases, J shed 6 bases, and the junction held 13 bases outside the gene matches. The length of the CDR3 is 14 residues. CDR1 is MNHEY, CDR2 SVGAGI, per germline. CDR3 residues: CAGTKQGALHGYTF. The DNA of the CDR3 is TGTGCCGGGACAAAACAGGGGGCGCTTCATGGCTACACCTTC.

The V gene is TRBV5-1, the J gene TRBJ2-5, with TRBD2 as a possible D gene (6 bases). The CDR3 extends over 15 amino acids. Trimming pared 0 bases from V and 4 bases from J, leaving 13 bases between. Germline V gene data show CDR1 as SGHRS and CDR2 as YFSETQ. The CDR3 sequence: CASSLVVGEVETQYF. CDR3 nucleotide sequence: TGCGCCAGCAGCTTGGTTGTAGGGGAGGTAGAGACCCAGTACTTC.